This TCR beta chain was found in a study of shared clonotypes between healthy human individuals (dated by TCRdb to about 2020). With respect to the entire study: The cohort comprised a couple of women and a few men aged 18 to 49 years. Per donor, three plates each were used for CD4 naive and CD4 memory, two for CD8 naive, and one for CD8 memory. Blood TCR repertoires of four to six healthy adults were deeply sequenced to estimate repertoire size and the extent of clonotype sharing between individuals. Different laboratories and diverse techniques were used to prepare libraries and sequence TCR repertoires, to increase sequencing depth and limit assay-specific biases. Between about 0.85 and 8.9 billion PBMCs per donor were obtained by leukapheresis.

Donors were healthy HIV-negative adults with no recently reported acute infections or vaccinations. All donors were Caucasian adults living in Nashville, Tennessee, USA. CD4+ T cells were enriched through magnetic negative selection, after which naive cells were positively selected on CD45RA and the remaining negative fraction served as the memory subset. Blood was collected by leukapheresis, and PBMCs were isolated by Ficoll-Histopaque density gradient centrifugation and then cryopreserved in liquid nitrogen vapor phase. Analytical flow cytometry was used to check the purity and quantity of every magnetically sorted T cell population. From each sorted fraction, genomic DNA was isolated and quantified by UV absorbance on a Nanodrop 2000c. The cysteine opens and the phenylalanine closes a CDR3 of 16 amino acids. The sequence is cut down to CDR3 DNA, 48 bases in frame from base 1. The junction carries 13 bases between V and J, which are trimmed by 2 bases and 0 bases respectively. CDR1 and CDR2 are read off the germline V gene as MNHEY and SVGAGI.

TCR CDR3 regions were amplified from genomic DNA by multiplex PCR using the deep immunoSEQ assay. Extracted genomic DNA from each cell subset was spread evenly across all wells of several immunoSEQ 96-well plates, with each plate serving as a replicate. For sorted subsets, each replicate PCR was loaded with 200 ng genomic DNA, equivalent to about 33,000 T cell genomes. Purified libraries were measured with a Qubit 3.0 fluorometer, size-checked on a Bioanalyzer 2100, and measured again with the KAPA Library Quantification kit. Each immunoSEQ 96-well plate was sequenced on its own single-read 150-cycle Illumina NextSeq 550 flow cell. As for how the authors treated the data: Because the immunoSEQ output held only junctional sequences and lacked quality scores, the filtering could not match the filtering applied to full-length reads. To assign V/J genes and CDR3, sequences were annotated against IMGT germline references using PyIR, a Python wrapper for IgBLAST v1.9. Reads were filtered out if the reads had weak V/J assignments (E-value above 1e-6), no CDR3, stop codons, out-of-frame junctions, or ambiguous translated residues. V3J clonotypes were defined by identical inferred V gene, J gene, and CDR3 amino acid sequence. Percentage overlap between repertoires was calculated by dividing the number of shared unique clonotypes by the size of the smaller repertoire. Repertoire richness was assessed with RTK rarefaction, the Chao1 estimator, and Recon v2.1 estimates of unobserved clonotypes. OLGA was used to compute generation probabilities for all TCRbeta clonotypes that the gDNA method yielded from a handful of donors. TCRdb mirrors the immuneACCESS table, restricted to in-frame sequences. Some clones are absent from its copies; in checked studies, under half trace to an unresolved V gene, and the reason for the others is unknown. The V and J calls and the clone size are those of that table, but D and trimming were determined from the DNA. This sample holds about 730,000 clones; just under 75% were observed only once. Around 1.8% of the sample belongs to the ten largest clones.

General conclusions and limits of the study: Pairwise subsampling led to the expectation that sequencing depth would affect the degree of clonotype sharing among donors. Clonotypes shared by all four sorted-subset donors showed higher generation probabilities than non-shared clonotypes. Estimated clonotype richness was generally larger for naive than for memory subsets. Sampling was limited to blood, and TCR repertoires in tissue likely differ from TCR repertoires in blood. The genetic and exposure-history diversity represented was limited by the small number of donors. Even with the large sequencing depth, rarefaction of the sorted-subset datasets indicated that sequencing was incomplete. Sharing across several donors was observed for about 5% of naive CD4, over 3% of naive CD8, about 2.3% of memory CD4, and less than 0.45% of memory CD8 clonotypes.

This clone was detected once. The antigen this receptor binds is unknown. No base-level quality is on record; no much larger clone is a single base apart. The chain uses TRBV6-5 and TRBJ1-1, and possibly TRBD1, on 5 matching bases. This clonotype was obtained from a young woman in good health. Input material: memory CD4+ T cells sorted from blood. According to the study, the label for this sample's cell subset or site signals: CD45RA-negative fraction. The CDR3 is CASSYPPGRMNTEAFF. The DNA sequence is TGTGCCAGCAGTTACCCCCCGGGACGTATGAACACTGAAGCTTTCTTT.